This TCR beta chain was recorded in a study of CD8 T cells in Susac syndrome. RNA amounts of roughly 0.45 to 1 ug underwent reverse transcription with random hexamers. The amplification used immunoSEQ multiplex PCR on TCR beta CDR3; it spanned 54 Vbeta and 13 Jbeta. TCRdb reprocessed the immunoSEQ multiplex PCR reads via MiXCR and lists one record per CDR3 protein. The table lists over 95,000 distinct CDR3 sequences, just under 95% of them singletons, with around 0.12% in the top ten. V shed 6 bases and J shed 3 bases, with 23 bases lying between them. This CDR3 has 17 residues. Germline CDR1 and CDR2: LNHDA and SQIVND (reference sequence). TEMRA cells were FACS-enriched, unlike CD8+ and CD4+ T cells, which were negatively isolated.

Material: CD8+ T cells from PBMCs. The chain uses TRBV19 and TRBJ1-1; weak D call: TRBD1 (6 bases). The sequence came from a human donor in good health. The CDR3 protein is CASRRTRGGGVYTEAFF. CDR3 bases: TGTGCCAGTAGAAGAACCAGGGGCGGTGGTGTGTACACTGAAGCTTTCTTT.